The clone carrying this TCR beta chain was detected only once. This record belongs to a study of T cell changes during pregnancy in multiple sclerosis. The germline CDR1 and CDR2 sequences are MNHEY and SVGAGI. The CDR3 extends over 15 amino acids. Trimming took 5 bases from V and 2 from J, leaving 15 bases between them. The table came from immunoSEQ multiplex PCR; TCRdb's copy has only in-frame clones and leaves some out. This table has around 33,000 clones, about 88% appearing once. The V gene is TRBV6-5, the J gene TRBJ2-5, with D possibly matching TRBD2 (6 bases). This sequence originates from a female donor in good health, enrolled as a control in a pregnancy study. The sample was peripheral blood, taken in the third trimester of pregnancy. CDR3 nucleotide sequence: TGTGCCAGCAGTACGGGACTGGCAACGCAAGAGACCCAGTACTTC. It encodes CASSTGLATQETQYF.